This TCR beta chain was sequenced during a study of early T cells in non-severe SARS-CoV-2 infection. Unique molecular identifiers were attached to individual cDNA molecules. MiXCR, applied by TCRdb to the 5' RACE reads, yields one record per CDR3 protein. The sample lists approximately 97,000 distinct CDR3 sequences, around 13% occurring once. This clonotype came up many times. The CDR3 runs 15 residues. Trimming at V came to 7 bases and at J to 5 bases, leaving 12 bases not matched to a gene. The sequence derives from an adult who was a healthcare worker with PCR-confirmed SARS-CoV-2 infection or an uninfected control (not recorded which). V and J are TRBV12-3 or TRBV12-4 and TRBJ2-7; 9 nucleotides align to TRBD1. The sequencing input was whole blood. DNA of the CDR3: TGTGCCAGCACCCTTCAGGGGGGACAGGGCCACGAGCAGTACTTC. Encoded protein: CASTLQGGQGHEQYF.